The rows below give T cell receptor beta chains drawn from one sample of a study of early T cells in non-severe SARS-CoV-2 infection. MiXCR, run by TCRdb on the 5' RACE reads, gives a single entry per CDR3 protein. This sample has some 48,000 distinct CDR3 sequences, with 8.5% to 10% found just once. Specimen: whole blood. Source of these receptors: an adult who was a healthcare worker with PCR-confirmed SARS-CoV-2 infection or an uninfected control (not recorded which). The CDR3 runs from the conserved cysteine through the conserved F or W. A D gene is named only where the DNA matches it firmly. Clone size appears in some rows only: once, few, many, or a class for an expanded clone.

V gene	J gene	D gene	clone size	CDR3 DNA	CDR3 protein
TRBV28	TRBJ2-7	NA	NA	TGTGCCAGCAGTCCTCGACTTGACGAGCAGTACTTC	CASSPRLDEQYF
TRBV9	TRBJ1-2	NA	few	TGTGCCAGCAGCGTAGCTACCACTAACTATGGCTACACCTTC	CASSVATTNYGYTF
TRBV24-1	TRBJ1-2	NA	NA	TGTGCCACCAGTGATACAGGTCCAGGGAACTATGGCTACACCTTC	CATSDTGPGNYGYTF
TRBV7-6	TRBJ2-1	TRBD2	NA	TGTGCCAGCAGCCCCCAAGGCGGGAGACCCTACAATGAGCAGTTCTTC	CASSPQGGRPYNEQFF
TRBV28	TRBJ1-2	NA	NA	TGTGCCAGCAACCCCCTGGGCGTCTATGGCTACACCTTC	CASNPLGVYGYTF
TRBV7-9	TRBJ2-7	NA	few	TGTGCCAGCAGCCCAGAATACTCCGCTATTTCGAAGGACGAGCAGTACTTC	CASSPEYSAISKDEQYF
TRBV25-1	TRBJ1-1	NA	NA	TGTGCCAGCAGTGAATATCTTTCCGGGAACGAAGCTTTCTTT	CASSEYLSGNEAFF
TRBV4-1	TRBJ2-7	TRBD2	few	TGCGCCAGCACCCTCGGGACTAGCGGGGGACTCTCCTACGAGCAGTACTTC	CASTLGTSGGLSYEQYF
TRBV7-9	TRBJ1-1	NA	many	TGTGCCAGCAGCCTACAGAGCATGAACACTGAAGCTTTCTTT	CASSLQSMNTEAFF
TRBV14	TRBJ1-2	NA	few	TGTGCCAGCAGCCAAGTCGACAAGAATGGCTACACCTTC	CASSQVDKNGYTF
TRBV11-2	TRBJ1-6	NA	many	TGTGCCAGCAGCCCCGGTGGTGGCGCCCTCCACCACTTT	CASSPGGGALHHF
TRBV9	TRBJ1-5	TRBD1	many	TGTGCCAGCAGCTCGGGGGACAGGGGGCTTGGGCAGCCCCAGCATTTT	CASSSGDRGLGQPQHF
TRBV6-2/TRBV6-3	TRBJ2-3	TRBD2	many	TGTGCCAGCAGTGGACTAGCGGGGGAAGATACGCAGTATTTT	CASSGLAGEDTQYF
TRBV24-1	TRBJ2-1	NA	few	TGTGCCACCAGCAAGGCGGGGCTGAACAATGAGCAGTTCTTC	CATSKAGLNNEQFF
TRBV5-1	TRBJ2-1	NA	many	TGCGCCAGCAGCTGGGGGGGCGCGGCGGTCCCCTACAATGAGCAGTTCTTC	CASSWGGAAVPYNEQFF
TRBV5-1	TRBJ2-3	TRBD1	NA	TGCGCCAGCAGCCCCGGGACAGTCCGCACAGATACGCAGTATTTT	CASSPGTVRTDTQYF
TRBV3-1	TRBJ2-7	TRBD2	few	TGTGCCAGCAGCCAGGGACTAGCAGCATCCTACGAGCAGTACTTC	CASSQGLAASYEQYF
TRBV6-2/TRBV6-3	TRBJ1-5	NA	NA	TGTGCCAGCCATAACGGGGGTAAACAGCCCCAGCATTTT	CASHNGGKQPQHF
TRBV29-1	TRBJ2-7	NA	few	TGCAGCGTCGGAGACGGGGGGCGTTTCTCCTCCTACGAGCAGTACTTC	CSVGDGGRFSSYEQYF
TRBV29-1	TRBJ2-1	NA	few	TGCAGCGTTGATGGGCGGTCTATTGAGCAGTTCTTC	CSVDGRSIEQFF
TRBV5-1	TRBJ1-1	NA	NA	TGCGCCAGCAGCCCGGGACGGACGAACACTGAAGCTTTCTTT	CASSPGRTNTEAFF
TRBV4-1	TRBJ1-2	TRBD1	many	TGCGCCAGCAGCCGGACAGGGAGGGATGTCTATGGCTACACCTTC	CASSRTGRDVYGYTF
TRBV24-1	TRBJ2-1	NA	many	TGTGCCACCAGTGATTTGAAATCTCTGGGGTACAATGAGCAGTTCTTC	CATSDLKSLGYNEQFF
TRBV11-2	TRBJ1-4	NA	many	TGTGCCAGCAGCTTAGTTGGGATAAATGAAAAACTGTTTTTT	CASSLVGINEKLFF
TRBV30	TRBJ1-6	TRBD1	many	TGTGCCTGGGACAGGACAGGGCAAAATAATTCACCCCTCCACTTT	CAWDRTGQNNSPLHF
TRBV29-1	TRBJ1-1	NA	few	TGCAGCGTCGCCCTGGGGGGCCAGACTGAAGCTTTCTTT	CSVALGGQTEAFF
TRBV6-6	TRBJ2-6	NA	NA	TGTGCCAGCACGGATGCTGGGGCCAACGTCCTGACTTTC	CASTDAGANVLTF
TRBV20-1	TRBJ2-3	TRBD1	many	TGCAGTGCTAGAAAAGGACAGGGGGCCAGCACAGATACGCAGTATTTT	CSARKGQGASTDTQYF
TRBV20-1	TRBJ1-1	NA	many	TGCAGTGCTACGAGAGAGCCAACTGAAGCTTTCTTT	CSATREPTEAFF
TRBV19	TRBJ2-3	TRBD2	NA	TGTGCCAGTAGTACGCGGACTAGCGGGAGTACAGATACGCAGTATTTT	CASSTRTSGSTDTQYF
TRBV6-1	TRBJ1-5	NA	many	TGTGCCAGCAGTCTCTCCGGGGACCCCAATCAGCCCCAGCATTTT	CASSLSGDPNQPQHF
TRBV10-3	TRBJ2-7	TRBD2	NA	TGTGCCATCAGCTCCGGGACTAGCTATTACGAGCAGTACTTC	CAISSGTSYYEQYF
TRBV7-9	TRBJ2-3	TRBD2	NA	TGTGCCAGCAGCTCGGCGGGAGCCCCAGATACGCAGTATTTT	CASSSAGAPDTQYF
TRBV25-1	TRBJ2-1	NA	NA	TGTGCCAGCGGCGGGGGCCTCTCCTACAATGAGCAGTTCTTC	CASGGGLSYNEQFF
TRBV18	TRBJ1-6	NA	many	TGTGCCAGCTCACCAGGGGTGGGGAATTCACCCCTCCACTTT	CASSPGVGNSPLHF
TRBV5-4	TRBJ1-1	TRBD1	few	TGTGCCAGCAGCTTGGACAGGGGGCTGCGGACTGAAGCTTTCTTT	CASSLDRGLRTEAFF
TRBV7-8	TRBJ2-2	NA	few	TGTGCCAGCAGCCTAAGACAGACCGCAGGGTTATTGCCCACCGGGGAGCTGTTTTTT	CASSLRQTAGLLPTGELFF
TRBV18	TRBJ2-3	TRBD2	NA	TGTGCCAGCTCACCAAGGCGCGCGGGAGGCACAGATACGCAGTATTTT	CASSPRRAGGTDTQYF
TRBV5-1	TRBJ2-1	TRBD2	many	TGCGCCAGCAGCCTCGGTGGATTTGGCGGGAGCAGGAATGAGCAGTTCTTC	CASSLGGFGGSRNEQFF
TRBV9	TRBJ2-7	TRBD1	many	TGTGCCAGCAGCGCTTTAAGGGACAGGCTTTACGAGCAGTACTTC	CASSALRDRLYEQYF
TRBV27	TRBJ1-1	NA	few	TGTGCCAGCAGTTTATATTTTTCTCGGACCTTGAACACTGAAGCTTTCTTT	CASSLYFSRTLNTEAFF
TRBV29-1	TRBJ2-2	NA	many	TGCAGCGCCGTTGATATAGGAACCGGGGAGCTGTTTTTT	CSAVDIGTGELFF
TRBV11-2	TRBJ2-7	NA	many	TGTGCCAGCAGCGCTCGACGACAGTCCTTTAGGGGTACCTACGAGCAGTACTTC	CASSARRQSFRGTYEQYF
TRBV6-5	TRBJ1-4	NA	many	TGTGCCAGCAGAACCGAACAGGGACCGAATGAAAAACTGTTTTTT	CASRTEQGPNEKLFF
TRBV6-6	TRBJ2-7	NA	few	TGTGCCAGCACCAGACCCGCGCAGGGTTACGAGCAGTACTTC	CASTRPAQGYEQYF
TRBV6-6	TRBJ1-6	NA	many	TGTGCCAGCAGTTATCGGGGGAAAGGGGATTCACCCCTCCGCTTT	CASSYRGKGDSPLRF
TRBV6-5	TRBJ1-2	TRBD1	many	TGTGCCAGCAGTTCTGGACAGGGGGGATATGGCTACACCTTC	CASSSGQGGYGYTF
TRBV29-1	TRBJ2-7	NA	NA	TGCAGCGTTGAACCCACCGGCAGGTTCAGGGGCCGCCCCGAGCAGTACTTC	CSVEPTGRFRGRPEQYF
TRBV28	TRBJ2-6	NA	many	TGTGCCAGCAGTTTACCTTTCTCTGGGGCCAACGTCCTGACTTTC	CASSLPFSGANVLTF
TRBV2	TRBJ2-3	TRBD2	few	TGTGCCAGCAGCCCTGGACTAGCACCAGATACGCAGTATTTT	CASSPGLAPDTQYF